Following are 4 T cell receptor beta chains from one sample sequenced in a study of Graves' ophthalmopathy and Graves' hyperthyroidism. Using RNA transcripts, the TCR beta CDR3 regions were amplified. Following a first-round RT-PCR that used HTBI primers, a second-round multiplex PCR was carried out. TCRdb analysed the multiplex PCR reads with MiXCR anew, one entry per CDR3 protein. The repertoire holds around 1.1 million distinct CDR3 sequences, less than 45% seen once, with over 8.5% in the top ten. What was sequenced was peripheral blood or thyroid tissue (not recorded which). These receptor sequences come from an adult man with Graves' hyperthyroidism.

J is TRBJ2-5 and V is TRBV10-3, with D unclear. CDR3 length: 11 amino acids. The ends were cut back, 7 bases at V and 1 base at J, with 4 bases in the middle. The germline CDR1 and CDR2 sequences are ENHRY and SYGVKD. The DNA for the CDR3 is TGTGCCATCACCTCCCAAGAGACCCAGTACTTC. As protein: CAITSQETQYF.

A note on this clonotype: This may be a read error, as it is one base from a much larger clone. The chain combines TRBV7-2 with TRBJ2-5, with no clear D. The V and J ends lost 2 bases and 2 bases respectively, with 12 bases between them. The length of the CDR3 is 15 residues. Germline lookup yields CDR1 SGHTA and CDR2 FQGNSA. The CDR3 nucleotides are TGTGCCAGCAGCTTAACGGGCAGAATGCAAGAGACCCAGTACTTC. This translates into CASSLTGRMQETQYF. Full variable domain (remainder filled in from reference TRBV7-2 and TRBJ2-5): GAGVSQSPSNKVTEKGKDVELRCDPISGHTALYWYRQSLGQGLEFLIYFQGNSAPDKSGLPSDRFSAERTGGSVSTLTIQRTQQEDSAVYLCASSLTGRMQETQYFGPGTRLLVL.

Turning to this clonotype: A much larger clone differs by one base, so this may be a read error. The chain couples TRBV10-3 to TRBJ1-5; 10 bases line up with TRBD1. V lost 5 bases and J lost 5; bases outside the gene matches: 9. The length of the CDR3 is 16 residues. Germline V gene lookup returns CDR1 ENHRY and CDR2 SYGVKD. CDR3 sequence (DNA): TGTGCCATCAGTTCGAGCCGGGACAGGGGTTATCAGCCCCAGCATTTT. As protein: CAISSSRDRGYQPQHF.

In the case of this clonotype: This may stem from a read error, because a much larger clone lies one nucleotide away. The CDR3 does not end in the conserved phenylalanine or tryptophan, so this is likely a read error. The rearrangement joins TRBV20-1 to TRBJ2-7; maybe TRBD1 (6 bases). The CDR3 has 13 amino acids. Trimming removed 5 bases at V and 2 bases at J, with 13 bases between. The V gene's germline CDR1 is DFQATT and CDR2 SNEGSKA (reference sequence). The CDR3 DNA sequence: TGCAGTGCTCCCAGGGGAACAACCTACGAGCAGTACCTC. The encoded protein is CSAPRGTTYEQYL.